The clone carrying this T cell receptor beta chain was counted between two and nine times. Its target is not known. Trimming left V 5 bases short and J 0 bases short, with 11 bases between. CDR1 and CDR2 from the germline V gene are SGHTA and FQGTGA. The CDR3 is 15 residues long. Donors were healthy Caucasian individuals from Russia aged roughly 6 to 90. Extractions gave at least 6 micrograms of total RNA per sample. The authors ran a second PCR of about 7 to 11 cycles using a sample-barcoded 5' primer and a J-beta primer mix. TCRdb used MiXCR to reprocess the 5' RACE reads, holding one entry per CDR3 protein. There are some 1,800,000 distinct CDR3 sequences in the sample; 30% to 40% occur only once, and 23% lies in the top ten. This specimen comes from a study of blood T cells in healthy people across ages. Study in general: Template switching retrieved approximately one barcoded beta molecule for each two T cells.

Study outcomes and limitations: Because donor CMV status was unknown, expanded clonotype changes were possibly confounded.

Material for sequencing was blood. This TCR was sampled from a human donor in good health. The rearrangement uses TRBV7-3 and TRBJ2-1; tentative D call: TRBD1 (6 bases). In DNA, the CDR3 is TGTGCCAGCAGCCCGGACAGCGGCTCCTACAATGAGCAGTTCTTC. Its protein is CASSPDSGSYNEQFF. The variable domain in full, completed from reference TRBV7-3 and TRBJ2-1, reads GAGVSQTPSNKVTEKGKYVELRCDPISGHTALYWYRQSLGQGPEFLIYFQGTGAADDSGLPNDRFFAVRPEGSVSTLKIQRTERGDSAVYLCASSPDSGSYNEQFFGPGTRLTVL.